This TCR beta chain came from a study of T-cell memory formation after mild COVID-19. The CDR3 is 17 amino acids. Germline lookup yields CDR1 SNHLY and CDR2 FYNNEI. Unmatched junction bases numbered 12, after V lost 8 bases and J lost 0 bases. TCRdb re-called the 5' RACE reads through MiXCR, storing one row per CDR3 protein. This sample has 190,000 or so distinct CDR3 sequences, with roughly a tenth found just once. This receptor was obtained from a man aged 18 to 30 who had mild COVID-19 (a few samples of this study predate the infection). Cell type and time point are not known. The chain has TRBV2 and TRBJ2-3; 9 positions agree with TRBD2. Sequencing was performed on PBMCs or a T cell subset sorted from them (not recorded which). CDR3 DNA sequence: TGTGCCAGCCGGGACGTGGGACTAGCAATCAGCACAGATACGCAGTATTTT. This sequence encodes CASRDVGLAISTDTQYF.